Shown below are 25 T cell receptor beta chains from a single sample sequenced in a study of multiple sclerosis patients with progressive multifocal leukoencephalopathy. The time point here: approximately 11 months of natalizumab therapy. Sequencing used immunoSEQ multiplex PCR; TCRdb keeps in-frame clones, though not all of them. In the table there are 24,000 or so clones, around 93% of which are singletons. The source material was PBMCs, sampled from a patient treated with natalizumab. The receptors here all came from a man aged 25-45 years with multiple sclerosis.

The genes are TRBV19 and TRBJ1-1; 7 nucleotides agree with TRBD1. V shed 5 bases, J shed 5 bases, and the junction held 8 bases outside the gene matches. CDR1 is LNHDA and CDR2 is SQIVND in the germline V gene (reference sequence). The CDR3 length is 14 residues. The CDR3 DNA sequence: TGTGCCAGTAGTGTACAGGGGAGAAGGACTGAAGCTTTCTTT. Translating gives CASSVQGRRTEAFF.

This clone was counted a single time. This chain uses TRBV6-5 with TRBJ1-2, with 7 bases identical to TRBD1. Looked up from germline, CDR1 is MNHEY and CDR2 is SVGAGI. The CDR3 length is 13 residues. V trimming: 3 bases; J trimming: 8 bases; junction bases outside the gene matches: 6. This CDR3 reads CASSYGQGGGYTF. As DNA, the CDR3 is TGTGCCAGCAGTTATGGCCAGGGGGGAGGCTACACCTTC.

The sample holds one count of this clone. The chain carries TRBV29-1 and TRBJ2-2; 7 positions agree with TRBD1. The CDR3 has 15 residues. V dropped 5 bases and J dropped 2; count of bases not matched to a gene: 8. Germline V CDR1 and CDR2: SQVTM, ANQGSEA. Here the CDR3 reads CSVTLTGINTGELFF. CDR3 bases: TGCAGCGTTACACTGACAGGGATAAACACCGGGGAGCTGTTTTTT.

The CDR3 here is CASSLKNLPGREGEAFF. The CDR3, as DNA: TGCGCCAGCAGCTTGAAAAATTTGCCAGGAAGAGAGGGTGAAGCTTTCTTT. V and J are TRBV5-1 and TRBJ1-1; D not resolved. Germline V gene sequence: CDR1 SGHRS, CDR2 YFSETQ. This CDR3 contains 17 residues. V gave up 1 base and J gave up 7 bases, with 23 bases separating them.

V is TRBV4-1 and J is TRBJ2-2; TRBD1 agrees at 7 bases. In germline, CDR1 is MGHRA, CDR2 YSYEKL. Losses at the gene ends were 5 bases for V and 2 bases for J; bases not matched to a gene: 5. This CDR3 has 15 residues. The CDR3 DNA reads TGCGCCAGCAGCATCCGGGACAGAAACACCGGGGAGCTGTTTTTT. Translation gives CASSIRDRNTGELFF.

The chain recombines TRBV6-5 with TRBJ2-2; the D is unclear. CDR3 size: 13 residues. V was clipped by 5 bases and J by 6 bases, with 10 bases between them. Germline CDR1 and CDR2: MNHEY and SVGAGI. In DNA form, the CDR3 reads TGTGCCAGCAGTGGGCATATCGCCGGGGAGCTGTTTTTT. Its translation is CASSGHIAGELFF.

Concerning this clone: A junction boundary mismatches the germline segment, possibly from a read error. V is TRBV7-7 and J is TRBJ2-1; 7 nucleotides match TRBD2. The germline V gene encodes CDR1 SSHAT and CDR2 FNYEAQ (reference sequence). The CDR3 has 16 residues. CDR3 nucleotides: TGTGCTAGCAGCTTAGCGGCGATGGGCGGGAGAAATGAGCAGTTCTTC. It specifies CASSLAAMGGRNEQFF.

The rearrangement links TRBV5-6 to TRBJ2-7; D unclear. Deletions cut 2 bases from V and 1 base from J, with 10 bases between. The CDR3 contains 14 residues. Looked up from germline, CDR1 is SGHDT and CDR2 is YYEEEE. Here the CDR3 reads CASSFEVGSYEQYV. The CDR3 DNA reads as TGTGCCAGCAGCTTCGAAGTTGGTTCCTACGAGCAGTACGTC.

This rearrangement joins TRBV7-9 to TRBJ2-3, with D unresolved. Germline V lookup: CDR1 SEHNR, CDR2 FQNEAQ (reference sequence). V gave up 5 bases and J gave up 1 base, with 10 bases separating them. This CDR3 spans 14 amino acids. DNA for the CDR3: TGTGCCAGCAGCCCCCCGCGTGGCACAGATACGCAGTATTTT. This translates into CASSPPRGTDTQYF. Drawing the rest from reference TRBV7-9 and TRBJ2-3, the complete variable domain is DTGVSQNPRHKITKRGQNVTFRCDPISEHNRLYWYRQTLGQGPEFLTYFQNEAQLEKSRLLSDRFSAERPKGSFSTLEIQRTEQGDSAMYLCASSPPRGTDTQYFGPGTRLTVL.

This rearrangement joins TRBV2 to TRBJ1-1; D might be TRBD1 (6 bases). The V and J ends lost 11 bases and 4 bases respectively, with 14 bases between them. CDR3 length equals 12 residues. Germline V gene data show CDR1 as SNHLY and CDR2 as FYNNEI. The CDR3 DNA reads as TGTGCCCGAACTAGGGGGGGCACTGAAGCTTTCTTT. It codes for CARTRGGTEAFF.

This clone has just one count. V and J are TRBV20-1 and TRBJ2-5; no clear D gene. The CDR3 length is 11 residues. Trimming pared 2 bases from V and 2 bases from J, leaving 3 bases between. Per the germline V gene, CDR1 is DFQATT and CDR2 is SNEGSKA (reference sequence). The CDR3 DNA sequence: TGCAGTGCTAGAAAGCAAGAGACCCAGTACTTC. Its protein is CSARKQETQYF.

The rearrangement uses TRBV19 and TRBJ2-7; tentatively, D is TRBD2 (5 bases). The CDR3 has 14 residues. Germline V CDR1 and CDR2: LNHDA, SQIVND (reference sequence). V was trimmed by 3 bases and J by 2 bases, leaving 11 bases between them. CDR3 sequence: CASSIRHGTYEQYF. CDR3 nucleotide sequence: TGTGCCAGTAGTATCCGACACGGGACCTACGAGCAGTACTTC.

The chain employs TRBV13 and TRBJ1-2; tentatively, D is TRBD1 (5 bases). This CDR3 spans 14 amino acids. Trimming cost V 5 bases and J 4 bases, with 14 bases left between them. CDR1 is PRHDT and CDR2 is FYEKMQ in the germline V gene (reference sequence). CDR3 DNA sequence: TGTGCCAGCAGCCCAGACGGGGGACTCTATGGCTACACCTTC. Translated: CASSPDGGLYGYTF.

V gene TRBV19 combines with J gene TRBJ1-5; TRBD1 might be the D (5 bases). The CDR3 has 16 amino acids. Germline lookup yields CDR1 LNHDA and CDR2 SQIVND (reference sequence). The CDR3 region is CASNPRQRLVVEPQHF. In DNA form, the CDR3 reads TGTGCGTCAAACCCGAGACAGCGACTAGTTGTGGAGCCCCAGCATTTT.

The chain employs TRBV7-9 and TRBJ2-5, with D possibly TRBD1 on 5 matching bases. Trimming stripped 10 bases from V and 0 bases from J, with 12 bases between. The germline CDR1 and CDR2 sequences are SEHNR and FQNEAQ (reference sequence). This CDR3 is built from 13 residues. The CDR3 spells CAINRQNQETQYF. The CDR3 DNA reads as TGTGCCATCAACCGACAGAACCAAGAGACCCAGTACTTC.

The chain employs TRBV7-2 and TRBJ2-4; no firm D call. V was shortened by 2 bases and J by 9 bases, with 17 bases between the two germline ends. This CDR3 spans 15 amino acids. Looked up from germline, CDR1 is SGHTA and CDR2 is FQGNSA. The CDR3 protein is CASSLSFQASGIQYF. For the CDR3, the DNA is TGTGCCAGCAGCTTATCCTTCCAGGCGTCGGGCATTCAGTACTTC.

The chain has TRBV7-3 and TRBJ2-2; the match to TRBD2 covers 7 bases. Germline CDR1 and CDR2: SGHTA and FQGTGA. CDR3 length: 15 amino acids. Losses at the gene ends were 5 bases for V and 6 bases for J; bases not matched to a gene: 9. In DNA, the CDR3 is TGTGCCAGCAGCGGCACGGGGGGACCCGCCGGGGAGCTGTTTTTT. Its translation is CASSGTGGPAGELFF.

This chain links TRBV6-1 with TRBJ1-2; the D is unclear. Germline V lookup: CDR1 MNHNS, CDR2 SASEGT. Deletions cut 1 base from V and 6 bases from J, with 9 bases between. The CDR3 is 13 residues long. In DNA, the CDR3 is TGTGCCAGCAGTGAAGTATTGGCAGATGGCTACACCTTC. As protein: CASSEVLADGYTF.

A single count supports this clone. This chain uses TRBV9 with TRBJ2-2, with 7 bases that match TRBD2. The CDR3 extends over 16 amino acids. J gave up 4 bases and V 4 bases, and 10 bases lay outside the gene matches. The V gene's germline CDR1 is SGDLS and CDR2 YYNGEE. CDR3 nucleotide sequence: TGTGCCAGCAGCTACGCCGGGACTACTTTCACCGGGGAGCTGTTTTTT. It yields the protein CASSYAGTTFTGELFF.

The chain uses TRBV27 and TRBJ2-2; a possible D gene is TRBD2 (6 bases). V was trimmed by 2 bases and J by 6 bases, leaving 10 bases between them. The V gene's germline CDR1 is MNHEY and CDR2 SMNVEV (reference sequence). The CDR3 runs to 14 residues. CDR3 DNA sequence: TGTGCCAGCAGTTTAGGACTATATGCCGGGGAGCTGTTTTTT. It yields the protein CASSLGLYAGELFF.

The J gene is TRBJ2-1, the V gene TRBV7-2; 9 nucleotides align to TRBD2. The germline V gene has CDR1 SGHTA and CDR2 FQGNSA. V shed 4 bases, J shed 8 bases, and the junction held 9 bases outside the gene matches. The CDR3 runs 15 residues. The CDR3 nucleotides read TGTGCCAGCAGCTCCGTGGGTAGCGGGAGCTATGAGCAGTTCTTC. This translates into CASSSVGSGSYEQFF.

Details on this clone: The conserved closing phenylalanine or tryptophan is absent in this CDR3, likely reflecting a read error. The chain's CDR3 is CASSLGGGRASEQYL. CDR3 sequence (DNA): TGTGCCAGCAGCTTGGGAGGCGGGAGGGCGAGCGAGCAGTACCTC. The V call is TRBV5-4, the J call TRBJ2-7, with 9 bases aligning to TRBD2. Germline V CDR1 and CDR2: SGHNT, YYREEE (reference sequence). V was pared by 0 bases and J by 6 bases, with 7 bases of the junction left unmatched. There are 15 residues in the CDR3.

The rearrangement joins TRBV19 to TRBJ2-2; TRBD2 matches 9 bases. J was trimmed by 1 base and V by 5 bases; bases with no gene match: 8. CDR3 length: 17 amino acids. Per the germline V gene, CDR1 is LNHDA and CDR2 is SQIVND (reference sequence). The CDR3 DNA follows: TGTGCCAGTAGTCATCCGGGCGGGAGGGAGAACACCGGGGAGCTGTTTTTT. As protein: CASSHPGGRENTGELFF. Full variable domain (missing parts from reference TRBV19 and TRBJ2-2): DGGITQSPKYLFRKEGQNVTLSCEQNLNHDAMYWYRQDPGQGLRLIYYSQIVNDFQKGDIAEGYSVSREKKESFPLTVTSAQKNPTAFYLCASSHPGGRENTGELFFGEGSRLTVL.

This chain connects TRBV6-5 to TRBJ1-2; D is unresolved. Germline V CDR1 and CDR2: MNHEY, SVGAGI. CDR3 size: 15 residues. V was pared by 7 bases and J by 8 bases, with 23 bases between. CDR3 loop: CASTLLSDQFYGYTF. The CDR3 DNA sequence: TGTGCCAGCACATTACTCTCGGACCAATTCTACGGCTACACCTTC.

The chain employs TRBV7-9 and TRBJ1-3; 8 bases are shared with TRBD1. Unmatched junction bases numbered 3, after V lost 5 bases and J lost 3 bases. The germline CDR1 and CDR2 sequences are SEHNR and FQNEAQ (reference sequence). The CDR3 is 14 amino acids. CDR3 amino acids: CASSAGTGGNTIYF. The CDR3, as DNA: TGTGCCAGCAGCGCCGGGACAGGTGGAAACACCATATATTTT.